This TCR beta chain was identified in a study of T cell clonotyping in hematopoietic cell transplantation. Overall study results and limits: Cells were unsorted, so CD4 and CD8 contributions were not separated. After transplant, recipient diversity fell while pathologically expanded clonotypes grew through day 180. Graft donor and pretransplant recipient Inverse Simpson Index values predicted broader posttransplant TCR diversity.

TCRdb's copy holds only in-frame clones and misses some; the assay was immunoSEQ multiplex PCR. The table includes around 9,000 clones, about 75% detected once. In the case of this clone: Its antigen is currently unknown.

The V gene's germline CDR1 is GTSNPN and CDR2 SVGIG (reference sequence). V shed 7 bases and J shed 9 bases, with 16 bases lying between them. The CDR3 has 12 residues. The TCR comes from a female patient aged 50-65 years who had an allogeneic stem cell transplant from a related donor, so the T cells may come from the graft donor. Some clones in this sample may be carry-over from other donors' samples. Sequences were derived from peripheral blood mononuclear cells, sampled 180 days after allogeneic stem cell transplant. This rearrangement joins TRBV30 to TRBJ1-3; tentative D call: TRBD1 (6 bases). CDR3 DNA: TGTGCCTCCGTCGCAGGGGTTAGCACCATATATTTT. Translating gives CASVAGVSTIYF.